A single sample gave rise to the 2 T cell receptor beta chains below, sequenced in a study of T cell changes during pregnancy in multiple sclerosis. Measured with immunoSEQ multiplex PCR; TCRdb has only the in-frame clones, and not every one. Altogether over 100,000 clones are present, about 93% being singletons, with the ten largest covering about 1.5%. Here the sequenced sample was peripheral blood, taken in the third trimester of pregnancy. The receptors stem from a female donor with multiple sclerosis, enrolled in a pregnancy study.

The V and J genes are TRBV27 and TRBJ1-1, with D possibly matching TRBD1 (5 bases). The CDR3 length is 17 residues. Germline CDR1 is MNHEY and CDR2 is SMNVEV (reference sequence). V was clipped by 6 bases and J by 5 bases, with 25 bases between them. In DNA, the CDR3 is TGTGCCAGCAGGTCATCGGCAGGGAGGAGTAGGTTGACTGAAGCTTTCTTT. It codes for CASRSSAGRSRLTEAFF.

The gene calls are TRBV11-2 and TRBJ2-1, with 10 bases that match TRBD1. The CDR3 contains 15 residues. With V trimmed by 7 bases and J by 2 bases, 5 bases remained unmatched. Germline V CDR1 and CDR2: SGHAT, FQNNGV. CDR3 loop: CASIFGTGAYNEQFF. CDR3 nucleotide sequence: TGTGCCAGCATTTTTGGGACAGGGGCCTACAATGAGCAGTTCTTC.